This T cell receptor (beta chain) was retrieved from a study of cytomegalovirus exposure and HLA in healthy donors. General study points: In a later analysis, TCR beta V- and J-gene trimming was associated with a missense DCLRE1C variant. Reportedly, fewer N-insertions than the approximately 690-donor mean appeared in an Asian-associated ancestry cluster in a later analysis.

The primer mix had 60 Vbeta and 13 Jbeta primers. Clones were read by immunoSEQ multiplex PCR, and TCRdb kept only the in-frame ones, dropping some. The table shows about 120,000 clones, with around two thirds occurring only once. About this clone: What it binds is not known.

CDR1 SQVTM and CDR2 ANQGSEA come from the germline V gene. The CDR3 extends over 18 amino acids. The V segment lost 1 base and the J segment 6 bases; nucleotides outside the gene matches: 17. The TCR sequence derives from a middle-aged woman in good health and CMV-seropositive. The V gene is TRBV29-1, the J gene TRBJ2-3; 9 nucleotides align to TRBD2. The specimen was PBMCs. This chain's CDR3 is CSVEGWSGTSQTSDTQYF. CDR3 DNA sequence: TGCAGCGTTGAAGGTTGGTCCGGGACTAGCCAAACTAGTGATACGCAGTATTTT.